These 7 T cell receptor beta chains originate from one sample sequenced in a study of post-analysis software for immune sequencing data. Whole-study results and caveats: Controls had lower frequencies than patients of 4 or 5 TRBV segments, which included TRBV5-6, TRBV5-1 and TRBV20-1.

Unique molecular identifiers were built into the TCR beta cDNA libraries. From the PCR reads, TCRdb called clonotypes with MiXCR, one entry per CDR3 protein. Here the sample spans about 820,000 distinct CDR3 sequences, approximately 50% being singletons. The antigens for these receptors are not known. The source material was blood. All receptors come from a girl between 10 and 17 years old with multiple sclerosis.

This clonotype showed up just a few times. CDR3 nucleotide sequence: TGTGCCAGCGGCGGGGGACTAGCGGGGGGCTCTGGGGCCAACGTCCTGACTTTC. Translating it yields CASGGGLAGGSGANVLTF. The chain recombines TRBV5-8 with TRBJ2-6; 15 bases agree with TRBD2. The CDR3 runs to 18 residues. With 7 bases clipped from V and 0 bases from J, the junction kept 5 bases outside the gene matches. The V gene's germline CDR1 is SGHTS and CDR2 YDEGEE.

The CDR3 sequence: CASSWNPGRISYEQYF. The DNA for the CDR3 is TGTGCCAGCAGTTGGAACCCGGGACGGATCTCCTACGAGCAGTACTTC. This rearrangement joins TRBV12-3 or TRBV12-4 to TRBJ2-7; either TRBD1 or TRBD2 may supply D (5 bases each). The CDR3 contains 16 residues. The ends were cut back, 4 bases at V and 0 bases at J, with 16 bases in the middle.

This clonotype was observed a handful of times. The chain is built from TRBV3-1 and TRBJ1-5, with D perhaps matching TRBD1 (6 bases). Trimming took 4 bases from V and 0 from J, leaving 10 bases between them. Looked up from germline, CDR1 is LGHDT and CDR2 is YNNKEL (reference sequence). The CDR3 spans 15 residues. The CDR3 region is CASSPRTDSNQPQHF. The CDR3 nucleotides are TGTGCCAGCAGCCCTCGGACAGATAGCAATCAGCCCCAGCATTTT.

V is TRBV9 and J is TRBJ2-7; TRBD2 aligns across 7 bases. Germline V gene lookup returns CDR1 SGDLS and CDR2 YYNGEE. The CDR3 length is 15 residues. The J segment lost 3 bases and the V segment lost 4 bases, leaving 10 bases of the junction unmatched. The CDR3 protein is CASSPSGGIGYEQYF. As DNA, the CDR3 is TGTGCCAGCAGCCCCTCCGGGGGGATCGGCTACGAGCAGTACTTC.

This clonotype was counted between two and nine times. The V gene is TRBV5-1, the J gene TRBJ2-1; D is unclear. The CDR3 runs to 15 residues. In germline, CDR1 is SGHRS, CDR2 YFSETQ. V was pared by 4 bases and J by 0 bases, with 11 bases between. The CDR3 DNA is TGCGCCAGCAGCCCCTGGGATGGCTCCTACAATGAGCAGTTCTTC. Its translation: CASSPWDGSYNEQFF.

The genes are TRBV5-1 and TRBJ2-1, with TRBD2 identical over 8 bases. The junction had 14 bases not matched to a gene; V was cut back by 0 bases and J by 15 bases. The CDR3 extends over 15 amino acids. Germline V gene data show CDR1 as SGHRS and CDR2 as YFSETQ. CDR3 DNA: TGCGCCAGCAGCTTGGTGTCGAGCGGGGGCCCCCCCGGGTTCTTC. The encoded protein is CASSLVSSGGPPGFF.

This clonotype turned up a few times. The chain joins TRBV29-1 to TRBJ2-5; 7 bases are shared with TRBD2. Germline values: CDR1 SQVTM, CDR2 ANQGSEA. This CDR3 is built from 12 residues. The ends lost 6 bases at V and 5 bases at J; junction bases unmatched: 6. This CDR3 reads CSVGLGPETQYF. CDR3 nucleotides: TGCAGCGTCGGACTAGGTCCCGAGACCCAGTACTTC.